This T cell receptor (beta chain) comes out of a study of cytomegalovirus exposure and HLA in healthy donors. The germline gives CDR1 LNHDA, CDR2 SQIVND (reference sequence). This CDR3 has 12 residues. Trimming cost V 5 bases and J 15 bases; bases outside gene matches: 7. The PCR was carried out with 60 Vbeta primers and 13 Jbeta primers. The assay was immunoSEQ multiplex PCR, and TCRdb's table has in-frame clones only and misses some. The data show tens of thousands of clones, 70% to 80% seen once. Material: PBMCs. J is TRBJ2-1 and V is TRBV19; 10 bases match TRBD1. The sequence derives from a man aged 25-45 years in good health and CMV-seronegative. CDR3 sequence (DNA): TGTGCCAGTAGTCCCCAAGGGACAGGGGTGTTCTTC. Translated, it gives CASSPQGTGVFF.